The 6 T cell receptor beta chains in this list originate from one sample, sequenced in a study of beta chain features in type 1 diabetes. Their specific antigens are unknown. Every bit of the isolated RNA underwent reverse transcription, so sequencing read expressed TCRB transcripts. The method was immunoSEQ multiplex PCR; TCRdb's version includes in-frame clones alone and lacks a portion of them. Of hundreds of thousands of clones in the sample, about an eighth were seen once. Study observations and caveats: Moderate yet significant TCRB CDR3 shortening was seen in Type 1 diabetes patients in all four CD4+ subsets.

Sequencing was carried out using naive CD4+ T cells from blood. These receptor sequences come from a man younger than 30 with type 1 diabetes.

This rearrangement joins TRBV6-1 to TRBJ1-6; possible D gene TRBD1, 5 bases. The ends were cut back, 6 bases at V and 7 bases at J, with 13 bases in the middle. Germline loops: CDR1 MNHNS, CDR2 SASEGT. The CDR3 extends over 14 amino acids. The CDR3 bases are TGTGCCAGCAGCCCAGGCAGGGTAAATTCACCCCTCCACTTT. This sequence encodes CASSPGRVNSPLHF.

This clone was recorded a few times. Other DNA sequences in this specimen translate into the identical CDR3. The V gene is TRBV5-6, the J gene TRBJ2-7; D remains unclear. Between the trimmed V and J ends, which lost 1 base and 4 bases, there was a span of 6 bases. The CDR3 loop spans 12 amino acids. Per germline, CDR1 SGHDT and CDR2 YYEEEE. For the CDR3, the DNA is TGTGCCAGCAGCTTGCAAGGTTACGAGCAGTACTTC. This encodes CASSLQGYEQYF.

J is TRBJ2-5 and V is TRBV21-1. TRBV21-1 is a documented pseudogene. The length of the CDR3 is 14 residues. CDR3 sequence reads: CASSKPILSETQYF. CDR3 bases: TGTGCCAGCAGCAAGCCCATCCTTTCCGAGACCCAGTACTTC.

The V call is TRBV14, the J call TRBJ2-2; D not resolved. Trimming pared 4 bases from V and 3 bases from J, leaving 15 bases between. There are 16 residues in the CDR3. Germline values: CDR1 SGHDN, CDR2 FVKESK. The CDR3 is CASSPNRNRDTGELFF. Written as DNA, the CDR3 is TGTGCCAGCAGCCCCAACCGTAATCGCGACACCGGGGAGCTGTTTTTT.

Only a few counts were recorded for this clone. J is TRBJ2-1 and V is TRBV20-1; a possible D gene is TRBD2 (6 bases). The germline V gene encodes CDR1 DFQATT and CDR2 SNEGSKA (reference sequence). The CDR3 runs 10 residues. V gave up 5 bases and J gave up 8 bases, with 7 bases separating them. The CDR3 bases are TGCAGTGCTGCGGGACATGAGCAGTTCTTC. Translated, it gives CSAAGHEQFF.

V gene TRBV18 combines with J gene TRBJ1-4; D remains unclear. This CDR3 has 13 amino acids. The germline V and J ends were trimmed by 6 bases and 6 bases, with 11 bases remaining between them. The germline CDR1 and CDR2 sequences are KGHSH and LQKENI. DNA of the CDR3: TGTGCCAGCTCGTCCCCGATGGATGAAAAACTGTTTTTT. Amino acids: CASSSPMDEKLFF.